One and the same sample provided the 20 T cell receptor beta chains below, sequenced in a study of response to subunit inactivated influenza vaccine. Each CDR3 protein gets one entry after TCRdb re-called the RT-PCR reads with MiXCR. This repertoire shows about 570,000 distinct CDR3 sequences, roughly 12% found once; its top ten account for approximately 10%. These data were also reused for a study on T cells expressing NK-cell markers. That paper adds: Synthesis of TCR beta cDNA relied on 5'RACE template switching carrying UMIs.

The material was PBMCs from blood, obtained on the day of vaccination. The origin of the receptors is a man aged 50-59 years who received an inactivated influenza vaccine.

This clonotype has ten or more counts. This chain connects TRBV12-3 or TRBV12-4 to TRBJ2-1; the match to TRBD1 covers 8 bases. The CDR3 has 16 amino acids. The junction had 9 bases not matched to a gene; V was cut back by 4 bases and J by 4 bases. The CDR3 reads CASSSSDRVLYNEQFF. The CDR3 DNA is TGTGCCAGCAGTTCCTCGGACAGGGTGCTTTACAATGAGCAGTTCTTC.

The J gene is TRBJ1-1, the V gene TRBV5-5, with D hard to call. The V gene's germline CDR1 is SGHKS and CDR2 YYEKEE (reference sequence). CDR3 size: 12 residues. The V end was cut by 0 bases, the J end by 7 bases, with 7 bases between. This CDR3 reads CASSLDWYEAFF. The CDR3 nucleotides are TGTGCCAGCAGCTTGGATTGGTATGAAGCTTTCTTT. The full variable domain, with the rest looked up from reference TRBV5-5 and TRBJ1-1, is DAGVTQSPTHLIKTRGQQVTLRCSPISGHKSVSWYQQVLGQGPQFIFQYYEKEERGRGNFPDRFSARQFPNYSSELNVNALLLGDSALYLCASSLDWYEAFFGQGTRLTVV.

This clonotype has only a few counts. The V call is TRBV15, the J call TRBJ2-1; tentatively, D is TRBD2 (6 bases). Germline V gene data show CDR1 as LNHNV and CDR2 as YYDKDF (reference sequence). V was trimmed by 1 base and J by 0 bases, leaving 13 bases between them. This CDR3 comprises 17 residues. The CDR3 DNA reads TGTGCCACCAGCAGAGTTTCTAGCGCGAGCTCCTACAATGAGCAGTTCTTC. This translates into CATSRVSSASSYNEQFF.

This clonotype was detected only a few times. The rearrangement joins TRBV11-2 to TRBJ1-1; 8 nucleotides match TRBD1. J was trimmed by 5 bases and V by 5 bases; bases with no gene match: 13. The CDR3 has 16 amino acids. Germline V gene sequence: CDR1 SGHAT, CDR2 FQNNGV. Written as DNA, the CDR3 is TGTGCCAGCAGCCCGGACAGGGATGAGTGGGCAACTGAAGCTTTCTTT. This codes for CASSPDRDEWATEAFF.

In this sample, this clonotype turned up a few times. The chain has TRBV20-1 and TRBJ1-2; no reliable D call. The germline V gene has CDR1 DFQATT and CDR2 SNEGSKA (reference sequence). This CDR3 has 15 amino acids. V was shortened by 7 bases and J by 0 bases, with 18 bases between the two germline ends. The CDR3 is CSVLPVGEANYGYTF. The CDR3 nucleotides are TGCAGTGTACTTCCCGTCGGGGAGGCTAACTATGGCTACACCTTC.

This chain joins TRBV7-9 and TRBJ2-7; TRBD1 agrees at 8 bases. The CDR3 covers 13 residues. Germline CDR1 reads SEHNR; CDR2 reads FQNEAQ (reference sequence). The V gene end was trimmed by 6 bases and the J gene end by 5 bases; junction bases not matched to a gene: 6. In DNA, the CDR3 is TGTGCCAGCAGTCCCAGGGGGCCCGACGAGCAGTACTTC. As protein: CASSPRGPDEQYF.

This chain connects TRBV20-1 to TRBJ1-6, with D possibly TRBD1 on 6 matching bases. Germline V lookup: CDR1 DFQATT, CDR2 SNEGSKA (reference sequence). The CDR3 is made up of 13 amino acids. The V end lost 3 bases, the J end lost 7 bases, and 10 bases lay between the germline ends. The CDR3 loop reads CSARETGNSPLHF. CDR3 sequence (DNA): TGCAGTGCTAGGGAAACAGGGAATTCACCCCTCCACTTT.

The chain has TRBV5-4 and TRBJ2-7; tentative D call: TRBD1 (5 bases). Trimming took off 3 bases at V and 3 bases at J, with 13 bases between the two ends. CDR1 and CDR2 from the germline V gene are SGHNT and YYREEE (reference sequence). The CDR3 runs to 14 residues. The CDR3 is CASSSATVHYEQYF. CDR3 sequence (DNA): TGTGCCAGCAGCTCGGCGACAGTACACTACGAGCAGTACTTC.

This clonotype was detected only a few times. The chain links TRBV12-3 or TRBV12-4 to TRBJ1-3; the D is unclear. With 6 bases removed from V and 0 bases from J, the gap between germline ends came to 15 bases. The CDR3 has 16 amino acids. The CDR3 spells CASSLEGLLSGNTIYF. Here the CDR3 DNA reads TGTGCCAGCAGCCTCGAAGGGCTCCTCTCTGGAAACACCATATATTTT.

There are a few counts of this clonotype. This rearrangement joins TRBV20-1 to TRBJ1-2; 7 bases line up with TRBD1. Germline CDR1 is DFQATT and CDR2 is SNEGSKA (reference sequence). The CDR3 is made up of 14 amino acids. J lost 5 bases, V lost 3 bases, and 9 bases had no gene match. CDR3 loop: CSASPGTAHYGYTF. The CDR3 nucleotides read TGCAGTGCTAGCCCTGGGACAGCTCATTATGGCTACACCTTC.

The chain has TRBV6-1 and TRBJ2-3; 7 positions agree with TRBD2. CDR3 size: 17 residues. CDR1 MNHNS and CDR2 SASEGT come from the germline V gene. The trim removed 6 bases at V and 2 bases at J, leaving 14 bases unmatched. The CDR3 DNA reads TGTGCCAGCAGGGATAGCGGGCCAGGCCTAAACACAGATACGCAGTATTTT. It codes for CASRDSGPGLNTDTQYF.

V usage is TRBV15 and J usage is TRBJ2-7, with D hard to call. The CDR3 is 13 amino acids. Trimming took off 4 bases at V and 3 bases at J, with 10 bases between the two ends. Germline lookup yields CDR1 LNHNV and CDR2 YYDKDF (reference sequence). CDR3 coding DNA: TGTGCCACCAGCATGGAAGTAAACTACGAGCAGTACTTC. Protein product: CATSMEVNYEQYF.

Ten or more counts support this clonotype. V gene TRBV15 combines with J gene TRBJ2-5; no definite D call. CDR3 length: 14 residues. V shed 5 bases and J shed 1 base, with 11 bases lying between them. Germline CDR1 reads LNHNV; CDR2 reads YYDKDF (reference sequence). The CDR3 here is CATSVPMGQETQYF. CDR3 DNA: TGTGCCACCAGCGTCCCCATGGGCCAAGAGACCCAGTACTTC.

This clonotype has at least ten counts. The junction differs from germline at one of its ends, possibly a read error. V usage is TRBV12-3 or TRBV12-4 and J usage is TRBJ2-1, with TRBD1 matching over 9 bases. This CDR3 region has 15 residues. This CDR3 is CASSPDRGLYNEQFF. The CDR3 nucleotides are TGCGCCAGCAGCCCGGACAGGGGCTTGTACAATGAGCAGTTCTTC.

The sample holds many counts of this clonotype. V is TRBV11-2 and J is TRBJ2-3; D unresolved. CDR1 SGHAT and CDR2 FQNNGV come from the germline V gene. V lost 1 base and J 3 bases, leaving 5 bases between the germline ends. The CDR3 runs to 13 residues. CDR3: CASSLALTDTQYF. CDR3 DNA sequence: TGTGCCAGCAGCTTAGCTCTTACAGATACGCAGTATTTT.

This sequence joins TRBV3-1 and TRBJ1-4, with 9 bases that match TRBD1. CDR3 length: 19 amino acids. V lost 0 bases to trimming and J lost 1 base; unmatched junction nucleotides: 9. From germline, CDR1 is LGHDT and CDR2 YNNKEL (reference sequence). CDR3 region: CASSQDWDREWGTNEKLFF. CDR3 DNA: TGTGCCAGCAGCCAAGATTGGGACAGGGAGTGGGGAACTAATGAAAAACTGTTTTTT.

This clonotype was recorded a few times. The chain couples TRBV6-1 to TRBJ2-4; D ambiguous. CDR1 is MNHNS and CDR2 is SASEGT in the germline V gene. This CDR3 has 14 residues. V shed 6 bases and J shed 3 bases, with 12 bases lying between them. CDR3 in amino acids: CASSVGRVKNIQYF. Written as DNA, the CDR3 is TGTGCCAGCAGCGTGGGTCGGGTCAAAAACATTCAGTACTTC.

This clonotype was seen repeatedly, ten times or more. The V call is TRBV5-6, the J call TRBJ2-2; 11 nucleotides match TRBD2. Germline CDR1 and CDR2: SGHDT and YYEEEE. J lost 4 bases, V lost 3 bases, and 5 bases had no gene match. The CDR3 runs to 16 residues. CDR3 bases: TGTGCCAGCAGCTATCGGACTAGCGGGCCCACCGGGGAGCTGTTTTTT. Protein: CASSYRTSGPTGELFF.

This chain joins TRBV28 and TRBJ2-7, with 8 bases that match TRBD1. This CDR3 is 13 amino acids long. The junction had 14 bases not matched to a gene; V was cut back by 10 bases and J by 9 bases. Germline V CDR1 and CDR2: MDHEN, SYDVKM. The CDR3 DNA is TGTGCCATCGCAGCCGGGACAGGTATTGGGCAGTACTTC. The encoded protein is CAIAAGTGIGQYF.

In this sample, this clonotype turned up a few times. V is TRBV7-2 and J is TRBJ2-3, with a weak D call TRBD1 (5 bases). V dropped 2 bases and J dropped 3 bases, with 12 bases sitting between them. The CDR3 runs to 15 residues. CDR1 SGHTA and CDR2 FQGNSA come from the germline V gene. This chain's CDR3 is CASSLSYRQTDTQYF. CDR3 bases: TGTGCCAGCAGCTTATCCTACAGGCAGACAGATACGCAGTATTTT.